The next 2 T cell receptor beta chains were all read from a single sample in a study of control samples from healthy donors and cancer patients. TCRdb's table, derived via immunoSEQ multiplex PCR, lists solely in-frame clones and lacks some. The sample consists of around 80,000 clones, 91% of them appearing once. Specimen: blood. Every receptor here comes from a man aged 50 or older in good health.

This chain connects TRBV19 to TRBJ1-2; TRBD1 matches at 7 bases. With V trimmed by 5 bases and J by 0 bases, 9 bases remained unmatched. From germline, CDR1 is LNHDA and CDR2 SQIVND (reference sequence). The CDR3 is 16 amino acids. The CDR3 sequence: CASSAGTAITNYGYTF. For the CDR3, the DNA is TGTGCCAGTAGTGCCGGGACAGCCATTACTAACTATGGCTACACCTTC.

V and J are TRBV2 and TRBJ2-1; no reliable D call. The length of the CDR3 is 12 residues. The germline V gene encodes CDR1 SNHLY and CDR2 FYNNEI. V lost 8 bases and J lost 9, with 14 bases in between. The CDR3 sequence is CASRRSTGEQFF. The CDR3, as DNA: TGTGCCAGCCGAAGATCAACGGGTGAGCAGTTCTTC.